This T cell receptor (beta chain) was identified during a study of tissue T cells after allogeneic stem cell transplantation. As concerns this clone: Gene names follow the mouse nomenclature.

This table comes from immunoSEQ multiplex PCR, and its TCRdb copy is limited to in-frame clones, with some not included. The table shows some 2,200 clones, with roughly 55% occurring only once. Indicated time point: mouse harvest day 7 after allogeneic transplant. Tail vein injection delivered 10^7 T-cell-depleted bone marrow cells and 10^6 splenic CD5+ T cells. Sequencing was carried out using liver tissue. The TCR originated in a female BALB/c mouse given C57BL/6 T cells with graft-versus-host disease after an allogeneic hematopoietic cell transplant.

This CDR3 is CASSVKYNYAEQFF. The sequenced CDR3 bases are TGTGCCAGCAGTGTCAAATATAACTATGCTGAGCAGTTC. The rearrangement links TRBV13-1 to TRBJ2-1; D not resolved. The read comes to an end 1 residue before the CDR3 does, leaving the germline J gene to fill in the end. Deletions cut 3 bases from V and 0 bases from J, with 7 bases between. The CDR3 covers 14 residues. Germline V gives CDR1 NSHNY, CDR2 SYGAGN.